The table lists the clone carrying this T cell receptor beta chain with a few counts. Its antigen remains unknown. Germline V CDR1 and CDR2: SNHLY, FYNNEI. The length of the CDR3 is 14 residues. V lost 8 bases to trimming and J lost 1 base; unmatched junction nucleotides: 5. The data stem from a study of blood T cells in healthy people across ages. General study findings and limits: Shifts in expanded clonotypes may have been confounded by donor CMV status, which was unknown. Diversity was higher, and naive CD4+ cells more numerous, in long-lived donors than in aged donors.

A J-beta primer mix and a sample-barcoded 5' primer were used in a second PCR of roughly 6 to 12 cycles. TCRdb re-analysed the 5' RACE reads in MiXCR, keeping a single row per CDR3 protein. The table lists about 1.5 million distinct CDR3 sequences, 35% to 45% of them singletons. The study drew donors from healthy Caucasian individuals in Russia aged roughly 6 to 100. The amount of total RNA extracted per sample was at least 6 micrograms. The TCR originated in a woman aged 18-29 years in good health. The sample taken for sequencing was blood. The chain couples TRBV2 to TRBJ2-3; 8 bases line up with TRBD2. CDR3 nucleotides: TGTGCCAGCCAAGCGGGAGCGGGCACAGATACGCAGTATTTT. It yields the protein CASQAGAGTDTQYF.